A single sample is the source of the 8 T cell receptor beta chains below, sequenced in a study of blood T cell repertoires in COVID-19. Profiled with immunoSEQ multiplex PCR; TCRdb holds only in-frame clones, not every one. The sample comprises some 280,000 clones, around 85% of which are singletons, and around 3.7% rests with the top ten. Sequencing used peripheral blood. These TCRs come from a woman between 50 and 59 years old with active or convalescent COVID-19.

The chain combines TRBV19 with TRBJ2-5; maybe TRBD2 (5 bases). Germline V gene data show CDR1 as LNHDA and CDR2 as SQIVND (reference sequence). CDR3 length equals 13 residues. With 7 bases removed from V and 7 bases from J, the gap between germline ends came to 16 bases. The CDR3 region has the DNA TGTGCCAGTAATGGAGGAGAAGGAGGGACCCAGTACTTC. It specifies CASNGGEGGTQYF.

The chain couples TRBV12-3 or TRBV12-4 to TRBJ2-3; D is possibly TRBD2 (5 bases). The CDR3 is 13 amino acids. Trimming cost V 5 bases and J 6 bases, with 12 bases left between them. This chain's CDR3 is CASSRTRWDTQYF. For the CDR3, the DNA is TGTGCCAGCAGTCGGACTCGTTGGGATACGCAGTATTTT.

V is TRBV5-1 and J is TRBJ1-3; 9 bases are a match to TRBD1. The length of the CDR3 is 15 residues. The V and J ends lost 5 bases and 2 bases, in that order; junction bases with no gene match: 5. The germline V gene encodes CDR1 SGHRS and CDR2 YFSETQ. This CDR3 reads CASSTGQGTGNTIYF. CDR3 coding DNA: TGCGCCAGCAGTACGGGACAGGGAACTGGAAACACCATATATTTT.

This rearrangement joins TRBV9 to TRBJ2-1; unclear D gene. CDR1 is SGDLS, CDR2 YYNGEE, per germline. CDR3 length equals 15 residues. Trimming took off 0 bases at V and 0 bases at J, with 7 bases between the two ends. Here the CDR3 DNA reads TGTGCCAGCAGCGTAGGCGCTGGCTCCTACAATGAGCAGTTCTTC. Translation: CASSVGAGSYNEQFF.

The J gene is TRBJ1-2, the V gene TRBV10-3, with TRBD1 matching over 7 bases. The V and J ends lost 6 bases and 2 bases, in that order; junction bases with no gene match: 15. CDR3 length: 17 residues. Germline CDR1 is ENHRY and CDR2 is SYGVKD. The CDR3 DNA reads TGTGCCATCAGCGCTGGGGGACACAGGGGTGGGAACTATGGCTACACCTTC. It encodes CAISAGGHRGGNYGYTF.

The chain has TRBV6-1 and TRBJ2-2; possibly TRBD1 for D (5 bases). The CDR3 contains 14 residues. The V and J ends lost 2 bases and 4 bases respectively, with 8 bases between them. Germline loops: CDR1 MNHNS, CDR2 SASEGT. The CDR3 bases are TGTGCCAGCAGTGAACAGACAGCCACCGGGGAGCTGTTTTTT. Its protein is CASSEQTATGELFF.

In this sample, this clone turned up once. Other DNA sequences in the same sample also yield this CDR3. The chain carries TRBV5-1 and TRBJ1-2, with D uncertain. The V end was cut by 0 bases, the J end by 6 bases, with 6 bases between. CDR1 and CDR2 (germline): SGHRS, YFSETQ. The CDR3 contains 12 residues. CDR3 region: CASSLEQDGYTF. The CDR3 nucleotides read TGCGCCAGCAGCTTGGAGCAGGATGGCTACACCTTC.

The CDR3 is CASSPTSGANTGELFF. As DNA, the CDR3 is TGTGCCAGCTCACCAACTAGCGGGGCGAACACCGGGGAGCTGTTTTTT. This rearrangement joins TRBV18 to TRBJ2-2; TRBD2 agrees at 10 bases. The CDR3 sequence is 16 residues long. Per germline, CDR1 KGHSH and CDR2 LQKENI. Losses at the gene ends were 2 bases for V and 0 bases for J; bases not matched to a gene: 0.